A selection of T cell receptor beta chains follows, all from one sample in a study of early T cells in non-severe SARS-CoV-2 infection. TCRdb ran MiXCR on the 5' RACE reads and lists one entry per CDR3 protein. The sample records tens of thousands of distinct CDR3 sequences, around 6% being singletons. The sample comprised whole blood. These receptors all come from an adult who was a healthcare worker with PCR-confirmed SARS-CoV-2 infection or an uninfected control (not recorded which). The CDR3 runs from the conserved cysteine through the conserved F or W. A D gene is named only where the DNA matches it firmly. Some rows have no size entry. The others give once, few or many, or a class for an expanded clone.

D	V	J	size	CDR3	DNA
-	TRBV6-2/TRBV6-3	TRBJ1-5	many	CASSPRFIQPQHF	TGTGCCAGCAGTCCTCGTTTCATTCAGCCCCAGCATTTT
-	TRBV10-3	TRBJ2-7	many	CAISESLIHEQYF	TGTGCCATCAGTGAGTCCCTAATCCACGAGCAGTACTTC
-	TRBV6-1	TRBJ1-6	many	CASSALRGEPPNNSPLHF	TGTGCCAGCAGTGCCTTAAGGGGAGAGCCACCTAATAATTCACCCCTCCACTTT
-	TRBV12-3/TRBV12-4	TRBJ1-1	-	CASSFRGGVNTEAFF	TGTGCCAGCAGTTTTAGGGGGGGCGTAAACACTGAAGCTTTCTTT
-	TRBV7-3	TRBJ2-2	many	CASSRLRPPGELFF	TGTGCCAGCAGCCGTTTAAGGCCCCCCGGGGAGCTGTTTTTT
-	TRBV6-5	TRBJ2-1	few	CASSPTRGVYNEQFF	TGTGCCAGCAGCCCCACTCGCGGGGTTTACAATGAGCAGTTCTTC
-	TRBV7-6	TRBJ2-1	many	CASSLGRESYNEQFF	TGTGCCAGCAGCTTGGGCAGGGAGTCCTACAATGAGCAGTTCTTC
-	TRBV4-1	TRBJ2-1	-	CASSPPPGATGDNEQFF	TGCGCCAGCAGCCCCCCCCCGGGGGCGACAGGAGACAATGAGCAGTTCTTC
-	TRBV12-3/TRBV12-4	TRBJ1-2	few	CASSLPTGPYGYTF	TGTGCCAGCAGTTTACCGACGGGGCCCTATGGCTACACCTTC
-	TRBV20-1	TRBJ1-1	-	CSARDAGTEAFF	TGCAGTGCTAGAGATGCCGGAACTGAAGCTTTCTTT
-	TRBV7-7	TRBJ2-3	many	CASSAGQSDTQYF	TGTGCTAGCAGCGCCGGACAGTCAGATACGCAGTATTTT
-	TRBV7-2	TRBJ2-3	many	CASSLLWDTQYF	TGTGCCAGCAGCTTACTATGGGATACGCAGTATTTT
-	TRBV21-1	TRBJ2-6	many	CASSKQGGSGANVLTF	TGTGCCAGCAGCAAACAGGGGGGCTCTGGGGCCAACGTCCTGACTTTC
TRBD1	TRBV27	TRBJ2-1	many	CASSLYQGALVNEQFF	TGTGCCAGCAGTTTATATCAGGGGGCGCTGGTCAATGAGCAGTTCTTC
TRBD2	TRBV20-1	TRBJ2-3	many	CSASGGSGGPYF	TGCAGTGCATCGGGAGGGAGCGGGGGCCCGTATTTT
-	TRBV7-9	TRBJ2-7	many	CASSTGSEQYF	TGTGCCAGCAGCACCGGGAGCGAGCAGTACTTC
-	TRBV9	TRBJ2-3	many	CASKPPATDTQYF	TGTGCCAGCAAACCGCCCGCCACAGATACGCAGTATTTT